The 30 T cell receptor beta chains listed next were all sequenced from one sample in a study of early T cells in non-severe SARS-CoV-2 infection. TCRdb re-called the 5' RACE reads with MiXCR, one entry per CDR3 protein. The repertoire holds fewer than 100,000 distinct CDR3 sequences, with less than 20% as singletons. What was sequenced was whole blood. All receptors derive from an adult who was a healthcare worker with PCR-confirmed SARS-CoV-2 infection or an uninfected control (not recorded which).

The V and J genes are TRBV5-4 and TRBJ2-5; no reliable D call. V was pared by 10 bases and J by 2 bases, with 12 bases between. The CDR3 loop spans 12 amino acids. The germline gives CDR1 SGHNT, CDR2 YYREEE (reference sequence). CDR3: CALGLDQETQYF. CDR3 nucleotide sequence: TGTGCCCTCGGATTGGATCAAGAGACCCAGTACTTC.

In this sample, this clonotype turned up a few times. The V and J genes are TRBV11-2 and TRBJ2-6; possibly TRBD1 for D (6 bases). The germline V gene encodes CDR1 SGHAT and CDR2 FQNNGV. The CDR3 runs 15 residues. V was clipped by 5 bases and J by 2 bases, with 10 bases between them. The CDR3 region is CASSTRGPGANVLTF. CDR3 sequence (DNA): TGTGCCAGCAGCACCAGGGGTCCTGGGGCCAACGTCCTGACTTTC.

This clonotype was seen a few times. This rearrangement joins TRBV30 to TRBJ1-5, with D maybe TRBD1 (6 bases). Looked up from germline, CDR1 is GTSNPN and CDR2 is SVGIG (reference sequence). Trimming cost V 0 bases and J 6 bases, with 12 bases left between them. The CDR3 covers 14 residues. CDR3 nucleotide sequence: TGTGCCTGGAGTGTTGGGGGCGGAGTTCAGCCCCAGCATTTT. It yields the protein CAWSVGGGVQPQHF.

With respect to this clonotype: A read error may produce the germline difference seen at one junction end. Here the CDR3 reads CASSPHSKTGELFF. The CDR3 DNA reads as TGTGCCAGCTCACCCCATTCGAAGACCGGGGAGCTGTTTTTT. V usage is TRBV18 and J usage is TRBJ2-2; the D is unclear. Germline CDR1 is KGHSH and CDR2 is LQKENI. This CDR3 is built from 14 residues.

J is TRBJ1-6 and V is TRBV7-8; no reliable D call. The V end was cut by 1 base, the J end by 8 bases, with 6 bases between. CDR1 and CDR2 (germline): SGHVS, FQNEAQ. The CDR3 is 13 amino acids. The CDR3, as DNA: TGTGCCAGCAGCTTAGATGCCGATTCACCCCTCCACTTT. This sequence encodes CASSLDADSPLHF.

This clonotype has just a few counts. The chain links TRBV3-1 to TRBJ2-1; 8 positions match TRBD1. The junction had 10 bases not matched to a gene; V was cut back by 0 bases and J by 6 bases. The CDR3 length is 17 residues. Germline assignment: CDR1 LGHDT and CDR2 YNNKEL (reference sequence). The CDR3 spells CASSQDPWDRIFNEQFF. DNA for the CDR3: TGTGCCAGCAGCCAAGATCCCTGGGACAGGATTTTCAATGAGCAGTTCTTC.

The CDR3 reads CASSRHVADTQYF. CDR3 sequence (DNA): TGTGCCAGCAGCCGACATGTCGCAGATACGCAGTATTTT. The rearrangement joins TRBV7-2 to TRBJ2-3, with unresolved D. CDR1 is SGHTA, CDR2 FQGNSA, per germline. The length of the CDR3 is 13 residues. V was trimmed by 5 bases and J by 4 bases, leaving 10 bases between them.

In its sample, this clonotype was seen once. V gene TRBV6-6 combines with J gene TRBJ2-7; 13 bases align to TRBD2. CDR3 size: 17 residues. Per germline, CDR1 MNHNY and CDR2 SVGAGI (reference sequence). V lost 2 bases and J lost 0; bases outside the gene matches: 4. Written as DNA, the CDR3 is TGTGCCAGCAGTTACGGACTAGCGGGAGAAGCCTCCTACGAGCAGTACTTC. Residues: CASSYGLAGEASYEQYF.

This clonotype has just a few counts. The chain has TRBV18 and TRBJ1-1; tentatively, D is TRBD1 (6 bases). The CDR3 spans 16 residues. Germline values: CDR1 KGHSH, CDR2 LQKENI. Trimming took off 2 bases at V and 1 base at J, with 14 bases between the two ends. For the CDR3, the DNA is TGTGCCAGCTCACCATCTTCCAGGGGCTGGAACACTGAAGCTTTCTTT. Residues: CASSPSSRGWNTEAFF.

This clonotype was detected only a few times. V gene TRBV4-2 combines with J gene TRBJ1-5, with D tentatively TRBD1 (5 bases). The V and J ends lost 0 bases and 2 bases respectively, with 14 bases between them. Looked up from germline, CDR1 is LGHNA and CDR2 is YNFKEQ. The CDR3 contains 17 residues. The CDR3 sequence: CASSQDPRAFGNQPQHF. CDR3 DNA: TGTGCCAGCAGCCAAGATCCCAGGGCTTTCGGCAATCAGCCCCAGCATTTT.

The chain combines TRBV7-8 with TRBJ2-2, with 9 bases fitting TRBD1. The germline CDR1 and CDR2 sequences are SGHVS and FQNEAQ. V lost 3 bases and J lost 4; bases outside the gene matches: 3. The CDR3 is made up of 15 amino acids. The CDR3, as DNA: TGTGCCAGCAGCTTCGGACAGGGGCGCACCGGGGAGCTGTTTTTT. Translation: CASSFGQGRTGELFF.

The chain joins TRBV29-1 to TRBJ2-3; possible D gene TRBD1, 6 bases. The CDR3 length is 13 residues. V shed 4 bases and J shed 2 bases, with 10 bases lying between them. The germline V gene encodes CDR1 SQVTM and CDR2 ANQGSEA. The CDR3 here is CSVGRTATDTQYF. DNA of the CDR3: TGCAGCGTTGGTAGGACAGCCACAGATACGCAGTATTTT.

The chain is built from TRBV12-3 or TRBV12-4 and TRBJ1-3; D is unresolved. Trimming pared 6 bases from V and 6 bases from J, leaving 12 bases between. The CDR3 is 13 amino acids. The CDR3 here is CASSPAGPNTIYF. The DNA of the CDR3 is TGTGCCAGCAGCCCGGCTGGCCCAAACACCATATATTTT.

The chain joins TRBV5-6 to TRBJ1-1; tentatively, D is TRBD1 (5 bases). The CDR3 extends over 12 amino acids. Germline lookup yields CDR1 SGHDT and CDR2 YYEEEE. Trimming took off 4 bases at V and 4 bases at J, with 8 bases between the two ends. The CDR3 here is CASSTGATEAFF. CDR3 coding DNA: TGTGCCAGCAGCACCGGGGCCACTGAAGCTTTCTTT.

This clonotype has a handful of counts. This chain connects TRBV12-3 or TRBV12-4 to TRBJ2-1; 7 nucleotides align to TRBD2. With 5 bases clipped from V and 4 bases from J, the junction kept 5 bases outside the gene matches. This CDR3 region has 14 residues. DNA for the CDR3: TGTGCCAGCAGTCTGTCTAGCGGTTACAATGAGCAGTTCTTC. Translation gives CASSLSSGYNEQFF.

The table lists this clonotype with a few counts. The chain couples TRBV7-6 to TRBJ2-5, with 7 bases fitting TRBD1. The germline V gene has CDR1 SGHVS and CDR2 FNYEAQ. V lost 1 base, J lost 5 bases, and 10 bases stayed unmatched. The CDR3 has 16 residues. Here the CDR3 reads CASSLVVRTGQETQYF. CDR3 nucleotide sequence: TGTGCCAGCAGCTTAGTAGTCCGGACAGGCCAGGAGACCCAGTACTTC.

This clonotype was seen more than once but under ten times. The chain couples TRBV15 to TRBJ2-1, with 9 bases aligning to TRBD2. The CDR3 spans 15 residues. The trim removed 3 bases at V and 7 bases at J, leaving 7 bases unmatched. Germline values: CDR1 LNHNV, CDR2 YYDKDF (reference sequence). CDR3 in DNA: TGTGCCACCAGCAGGGGGTTAGCGGGAGAAAATGAGCAGTTCTTC. Amino acid sequence: CATSRGLAGENEQFF.

The gene calls are TRBV7-3 and TRBJ2-1; 15 bases fit TRBD2. Germline-derived CDR1 and CDR2 are SGHTA and FQGTGA. V shed 5 bases and J 0 bases; nucleotides not matched to a gene: 8. This CDR3 contains 19 residues. The CDR3: CASSPRTSGRGSSYNEQFF. CDR3 DNA sequence: TGTGCCAGCAGCCCACGGACTAGCGGGAGGGGAAGCTCCTACAATGAGCAGTTCTTC.

This clonotype came up a few times. The V gene is TRBV19, the J gene TRBJ2-3; 7 bases line up with TRBD1. The CDR3 covers 19 residues. Germline assignment: CDR1 LNHDA and CDR2 SQIVND (reference sequence). V trimming: 7 bases; J trimming: 0 bases; junction bases outside the gene matches: 19. CDR3 residues: CASTSSRDRAPTSTDTQYF. The CDR3 coding sequence is TGTGCCAGTACTTCATCTCGAGACAGGGCCCCTACTAGCACAGATACGCAGTATTTT.

The V call is TRBV19, the J call TRBJ2-7; D might be TRBD2 (6 bases). CDR1 is LNHDA, CDR2 SQIVND, per germline (reference sequence). The V end lost 5 bases, the J end lost 3 bases, and 17 bases lay between the germline ends. The CDR3 runs to 15 residues. In nucleotides, the CDR3 is TGTGCCAGTAGTCCTTGGCTCGGAGGGCTCTACGAGCAGTACTTC. Translated, it gives CASSPWLGGLYEQYF.

The CDR3 DNA reads TGTGCCAGCAGGCAGGGGGGCCAAGATACGCAGTATTTT. Its translation is CASRQGGQDTQYF. V and J are TRBV28 and TRBJ2-3; possibly TRBD1 for D (7 bases). The germline V gene encodes CDR1 MDHEN and CDR2 SYDVKM. With 6 bases removed from V and 5 bases from J, the gap between germline ends came to 12 bases. This CDR3 contains 13 residues.

The CDR3 sequence: CASTAGGNNTGELFF. The DNA for the CDR3 is TGTGCCAGCACCGCAGGGGGGAATAACACCGGGGAGCTGTTTTTT. V usage is TRBV6-8 and J usage is TRBJ2-2, with D perhaps TRBD1 (7 bases). Germline V CDR1 and CDR2: MNHGY, SAAAGT. The CDR3 runs to 15 residues. The V gene lost 7 bases and the J gene lost 2 bases, with 14 bases spanning the gap.

In DNA, the CDR3 is TGTGCCAGCAGTTACCCCGGCCGGGGGAGCTCCTACAATGAGCAGTTCTTC. This translates into CASSYPGRGSSYNEQFF. The rearrangement joins TRBV6-6 to TRBJ2-1; a weak D match, TRBD2 (6 bases). Between the trimmed V and J ends, which lost 2 bases and 0 bases, there was a span of 14 bases. The CDR3 runs 17 residues. Germline-derived CDR1 and CDR2 are MNHNY and SVGAGI (reference sequence).

The chain joins TRBV7-9 to TRBJ2-1, with unresolved D. This CDR3 is built from 11 residues. V was trimmed by 5 bases and J by 8 bases, leaving 7 bases between them. CDR1 is SEHNR and CDR2 is FQNEAQ in the germline V gene (reference sequence). CDR3 loop: CASSPGYEQFF. CDR3 in DNA: TGTGCCAGCAGCCCTGGCTATGAGCAGTTCTTC. The complete variable domain, with remaining parts taken from reference TRBV7-9 and TRBJ2-1, reads DTGVSQNPRHKITKRGQNVTFRCDPISEHNRLYWYRQTLGQGPEFLTYFQNEAQLEKSRLLSDRFSAERPKGSFSTLEIQRTEQGDSAMYLCASSPGYEQFFGPGTRLTVL.

Only a few counts were recorded for this clonotype. The rearrangement links TRBV6-2 or TRBV6-3 to TRBJ2-2, with 7 bases matching TRBD2. The CDR3 consists of 16 residues. Trimming removed 5 bases from V and 2 bases from J; junction bases left unmatched: 8. CDR1 MNHEY and CDR2 SVGEGT come from the germline V gene. CDR3 region: CASSDRLAINTGELFF. CDR3 nucleotide sequence: TGTGCCAGCAGTGACCGACTAGCCATAAACACCGGGGAGCTGTTTTTT.

The chain recombines TRBV28 with TRBJ2-7, with 7 bases identical to TRBD2. With 5 bases clipped from V and 6 bases from J, the junction kept 10 bases outside the gene matches. The CDR3 contains 14 residues. The V gene's germline CDR1 is MDHEN and CDR2 SYDVKM. The CDR3 reads CASSPSTSWGEQYF. DNA of the CDR3: TGTGCCAGCAGTCCTTCGACTAGCTGGGGCGAGCAGTACTTC.

This clonotype appeared a few times. The chain recombines TRBV5-1 with TRBJ1-5; D might be TRBD1 (6 bases). V dropped 4 bases and J dropped 1 base, with 9 bases sitting between them. The CDR3 spans 14 residues. CDR1 and CDR2 from the germline V gene are SGHRS and YFSETQ. The CDR3 reads CASSPGGSNQPQHF. The CDR3 region has the DNA TGCGCCAGCAGCCCCGGGGGCAGCAATCAGCCCCAGCATTTT.

This clonotype was picked up a small number of times. The rearrangement links TRBV6-2 or TRBV6-3 to TRBJ2-1; the D is unclear. CDR3 length: 16 residues. Trimming removed 1 base from V and 0 bases from J, with 10 bases in between. Germline assignment: CDR1 MNHEY and CDR2 SVGEGT. CDR3 DNA: TGTGCCAGCAGTTACTTTGTCGGAAGCTCCTACAATGAGCAGTTCTTC. Translated: CASSYFVGSSYNEQFF.

V is TRBV11-3 and J is TRBJ2-2; D gene uncertain. CDR3 length equals 14 residues. Per the germline V gene, CDR1 is SGHNT and CDR2 is YENEEA. The ends were cut back, 1 base at V and 5 bases at J, with 8 bases in the middle. In DNA form, the CDR3 reads TGTGCCAGCAGCTTAGTGGGCAGAACCGGGGAGCTGTTTTTT. Amino acids: CASSLVGRTGELFF.

On this clonotype itself: With a much larger clone just one base away, this may be a read error. The chain employs TRBV4-1 and TRBJ2-3; TRBD2 matches 13 bases. CDR3 length: 17 residues. Germline V gene data show CDR1 as MGHRA and CDR2 as YSYEKL. In nucleotides, the CDR3 is TGCGCCGGCAGCCTGGGACTAGCGGGGACCTACACAGATACGCAGTATTTT. This codes for CAGSLGLAGTYTDTQYF.